This T cell receptor (beta chain) derives from a study of T cell repertoires in cytomegalovirus infection. Study overall: Indications of both CMV infection and matching HLA type were provided by public TCR beta signatures.

One entry per CDR3 protein, called by TCRdb with MiXCR from the reads. The data contain 400,000 to 550,000 distinct CDR3 sequences, about 11% of them singletons. The table lists this clonotype with many counts. Germline and junction disagree at one end, which may indicate a read error. Sequencing was done on a sample of PBMCs. This receptor was identified in a human donor in good health (CMV status not recorded). Some clones in this sample may be carry-over from other donors' samples.

The chain's CDR3 is CASTSGQPSNPPQHF. CDR3 coding DNA: TGTGCCAGCACCTCAGGGCAGCCTAGCAATCCGCCCCAGCATTTT. J is TRBJ1-5 and V is TRBV7-2; tentatively, D is TRBD1 (5 bases). The CDR3 consists of 15 residues. Germline V gene sequence: CDR1 SGHTA, CDR2 FQGNSA.